This is a list of T cell receptor beta chains from one sample in a study of blood T cell repertoires in COVID-19. The table came from immunoSEQ multiplex PCR; TCRdb's copy has only in-frame clones and leaves some out. The profile shows about 120,000 clones, 80% to 90% of them singletons. Sequencing was done on a sample of peripheral blood. Receptor source: a human donor in a cohort sampled during active COVID-19. CDR3s include the opening cysteine and the closing phenylalanine or tryptophan. The order of the fields is V gene, D gene, J gene, CDR3 protein. A D gene is named only where the DNA matches it firmly.

v_gene: TRBV5-1
d_gene: TRBD2
j_gene: TRBJ2-3
CDR3aa: CASSSGAGGVTDTQYF

v_gene: TRBV6-6
d_gene: -
j_gene: TRBJ1-5
CDR3aa: CASRKEGHGNQPQHF

v_gene: TRBV3-1/TRBV3-2
d_gene: TRBD1
j_gene: TRBJ1-6
CDR3aa: CASSHGQGNSPLHF

v_gene: TRBV29-1
d_gene: -
j_gene: TRBJ2-7
CDR3aa: CSVESKYEQYF

v_gene: TRBV3-1/TRBV3-2
d_gene: -
j_gene: TRBJ1-1
CDR3aa: CASSQGEGGRETEAFF

v_gene: TRBV20-1
d_gene: -
j_gene: TRBJ2-5
CDR3aa: CSASRREWSETQYF

v_gene: TRBV5-1
d_gene: TRBD1
j_gene: TRBJ2-1
CDR3aa: CASSWGQGNEQFF

v_gene: TRBV7-2
d_gene: -
j_gene: TRBJ2-7
CDR3aa: CASSLGARGGEQYF

v_gene: TRBV5-1
d_gene: TRBD1
j_gene: TRBJ1-4
CDR3aa: CASKGLRDRGGNEKLFF

v_gene: TRBV19
d_gene: -
j_gene: TRBJ2-1
CDR3aa: CASSIGSRSGEQFF

v_gene: TRBV10-1
d_gene: -
j_gene: TRBJ2-7
CDR3aa: CASSTDSRSREQYF

v_gene: TRBV5-4
d_gene: TRBD1
j_gene: TRBJ2-3
CDR3aa: CASSLELVGTGLDTQYF

v_gene: TRBV2
d_gene: -
j_gene: TRBJ1-5
CDR3aa: CAFVPQPQHF

v_gene: TRBV6-5
d_gene: -
j_gene: TRBJ1-2
CDR3aa: CASSYKGPYGYTF

v_gene: TRBV11-3
d_gene: TRBD1
j_gene: TRBJ2-5
CDR3aa: CASSLGQGEGETQYF

v_gene: TRBV7-9
d_gene: -
j_gene: TRBJ2-3
CDR3aa: CASSLLGGTDTQYF

v_gene: TRBV19
d_gene: TRBD2
j_gene: TRBJ2-1
CDR3aa: CASSDPGLAGYNEQFF

v_gene: TRBV10-1
d_gene: -
j_gene: TRBJ2-3
CDR3aa: CASGRGGSTDTQYF

v_gene: TRBV5-8
d_gene: -
j_gene: TRBJ2-5
CDR3aa: CASSVTGHQETQYF

v_gene: TRBV5-1
d_gene: TRBD1
j_gene: TRBJ2-7
CDR3aa: CASSLQGQGAHEQYF

v_gene: TRBV11-3
d_gene: -
j_gene: TRBJ2-2
CDR3aa: CASSGLDTGELFF

v_gene: TRBV7-2
d_gene: TRBD1
j_gene: TRBJ2-5
CDR3aa: CASSNYGQGFIETQYF

v_gene: TRBV11-2
d_gene: TRBD1
j_gene: TRBJ1-2
CDR3aa: CASSLDRARTHTF

v_gene: TRBV2
d_gene: TRBD2
j_gene: TRBJ2-2
CDR3aa: CASREPGGYTGELFF

v_gene: TRBV6-5
d_gene: -
j_gene: TRBJ2-2
CDR3aa: CASSYGWSGELFF

v_gene: TRBV7-9
d_gene: -
j_gene: TRBJ1-1
CDR3aa: CASSLYRAGTEAFF

v_gene: TRBV7-2
d_gene: -
j_gene: TRBJ1-2
CDR3aa: CASSFTLRTDGYTF

v_gene: TRBV7-6
d_gene: TRBD2
j_gene: TRBJ2-7
CDR3aa: CASSSGTSSEQYF

v_gene: TRBV27
d_gene: -
j_gene: TRBJ2-7
CDR3aa: CASSLRRQAYEQYF

v_gene: TRBV7-2
d_gene: TRBD1
j_gene: TRBJ2-1
CDR3aa: CASSYGQGSYNEQFF

v_gene: TRBV7-2
d_gene: -
j_gene: TRBJ2-3
CDR3aa: CASSFYADTQYF

v_gene: TRBV19
d_gene: TRBD2
j_gene: TRBJ2-1
CDR3aa: CASSIPGTSGYNEQFF

v_gene: TRBV5-6
d_gene: TRBD1
j_gene: TRBJ1-2
CDR3aa: CASSNRDRGSHGYTF

v_gene: TRBV18
d_gene: -
j_gene: TRBJ2-3
CDR3aa: CASSLWGEGVEDTQYF

v_gene: TRBV5-1
d_gene: -
j_gene: TRBJ2-5
CDR3aa: CASSLGGGSRETQYF

v_gene: TRBV5-1
d_gene: -
j_gene: TRBJ2-3
CDR3aa: CASTDGPGDTQYF

v_gene: TRBV29-1
d_gene: TRBD1
j_gene: TRBJ2-3
CDR3aa: CSVGGQGGDTQYF

v_gene: TRBV6-5
d_gene: -
j_gene: TRBJ2-4
CDR3aa: CASSYQAGAKNIQYF

v_gene: TRBV7-9
d_gene: -
j_gene: TRBJ2-6
CDR3aa: CASSSSVPSGANVLTF

v_gene: TRBV7-8
d_gene: -
j_gene: TRBJ2-2
CDR3aa: CASSLFRTTTGELFF

v_gene: TRBV7-2
d_gene: TRBD2
j_gene: TRBJ2-1
CDR3aa: CASSSLLTSGEGEQFF

v_gene: TRBV11-1
d_gene: -
j_gene: TRBJ1-2
CDR3aa: CASSYDSYGYTF